These T cell receptor beta chains were read from a single sample in a study of blood T cell repertoires in COVID-19. TCRdb's copy holds only in-frame clones and misses some; the assay was immunoSEQ multiplex PCR. The data hold some 260,000 clones, with about 86% observed a single time. Specimen: PBMCs or T cells enriched from blood (not recorded which). The receptors come from a man between 25 and 39 years old with acute COVID-19. Both conserved end residues are part of each CDR3. D genes are given only for firm matches. Clone size, where shown, is once, few, many, or a class for clones that have expanded.

clone_size,v_call,d_call,j_call,cdr3_nt,cdr3_aa
NA,TRBV6-6,NA,TRBJ1-4,TGTGCCAGCAGGAGAACCCAAGAAAAACTGTTTTTT,CASRRTQEKLFF
NA,TRBV4-3,NA,TRBJ1-5,TGCGCCAGCAGCCCGTCTGTAACGAGCTTTCAGCCCCAGCATTTT,CASSPSVTSFQPQHF
NA,TRBV30,TRBD2,TRBJ2-1,TGTGCCTGGAGGACTAGCGGGATCCATGAGCAGTTCTTC,CAWRTSGIHEQFF
NA,TRBV5-1,TRBD1,TRBJ1-5,TGCGCCAGCAGCTTGGGACAGGGGGCGGGTCAGCCCCAGCATTTT,CASSLGQGAGQPQHF
NA,TRBV9,TRBD2,TRBJ2-1,TGTGCCAGCAGCGTAGGTGCGGGAGGGAACGATGAGCAGTTCTTC,CASSVGAGGNDEQFF
few,TRBV9,NA,TRBJ1-1,TGTGCCAGCAGCGTAAACAGGAACACTGAAGCTTTCTTT,CASSVNRNTEAFF
few,TRBV4-1,NA,TRBJ1-2,TGCGCCAGCAGCCCGGACAGAACGGTTATTGATCGCTACACCTTC,CASSPDRTVIDRYTF
NA,TRBV9,TRBD1,TRBJ1-5,TGTGCCAGCAGCCCGGGGACAGCCTCGGGTCAGCCCCAGCATTTT,CASSPGTASGQPQHF
NA,TRBV18,NA,TRBJ1-5,TGTGCCAGCTCAAGCCAGGCGATGGATCAGCCCCAGCATTTT,CASSSQAMDQPQHF
NA,TRBV12-3/TRBV12-4,NA,TRBJ2-2,TGTGCCAGCAGTTTGGAGGCGGCCCGGGAGCTGTTTTTT,CASSLEAARELFF
NA,TRBV15,NA,TRBJ2-1,TGTGCCACCAGGGATCTGGGGAGGTCCTACAATGAGCAGTTCTTC,CATRDLGRSYNEQFF
NA,TRBV28,NA,TRBJ2-1,TGTGCCAGCAGTTTAGCCAGCTCCTACAATGAGCAGTTCTTC,CASSLASSYNEQFF
NA,TRBV6-5,NA,TRBJ1-6,TGTGCCAGTTCGTCAGTTGGTTCACCCCTCCACTTT,CASSSVGSPLHF
NA,TRBV24-1,NA,TRBJ2-1,TGTGCCACCAGTGAGATTCGGAGCTCCTACAATGAGCAGTTCTTC,CATSEIRSSYNEQFF
many,TRBV28,NA,TRBJ1-5,TGTGCCAGCAGTTTCCAGGGGAATAATCAGCCCCAGCATTTT,CASSFQGNNQPQHF
few,TRBV2,NA,TRBJ2-1,TGTGCCAGCAGCCTGACAATTGAGCAGTTCTTC,CASSLTIEQFF